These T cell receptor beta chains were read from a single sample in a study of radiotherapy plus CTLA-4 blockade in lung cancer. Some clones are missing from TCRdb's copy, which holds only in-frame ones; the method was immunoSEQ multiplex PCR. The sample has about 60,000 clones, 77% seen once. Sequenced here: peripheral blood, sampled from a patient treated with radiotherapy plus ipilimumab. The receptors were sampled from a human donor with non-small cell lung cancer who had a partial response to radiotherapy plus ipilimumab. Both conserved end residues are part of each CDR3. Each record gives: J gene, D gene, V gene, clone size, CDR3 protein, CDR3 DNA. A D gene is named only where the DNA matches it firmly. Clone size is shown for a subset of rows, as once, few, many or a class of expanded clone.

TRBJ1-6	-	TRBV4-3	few	CASSQVPGGNSPLHF	TGCGCCAGCAGCCAAGTACCGGGAGGGAATTCACCCCTCCACTTT
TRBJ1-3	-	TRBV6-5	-	CASSYGRPNSGNTIYF	TGTGCCAGCAGTTACGGCAGGCCGAACTCTGGAAACACCATATATTTT
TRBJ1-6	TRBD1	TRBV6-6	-	CASSYLGTGKNSPLHF	TGTGCCAGCAGTTACCTCGGGACAGGGAAAAATTCACCCCTCCACTTT
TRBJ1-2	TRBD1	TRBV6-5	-	CASSQTGFNGYTF	TGTGCCAGCAGCCAGACAGGGTTCAACGGCTACACCTTC
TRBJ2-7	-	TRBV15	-	CATSRDSGGGEQYF	TGTGCCACCAGCAGAGATTCAGGGGGAGGAGAGCAGTACTTC
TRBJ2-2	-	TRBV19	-	CASSRHRETGELFF	TGTGCCAGTAGTAGACACAGGGAAACCGGGGAGCTGTTTTTT
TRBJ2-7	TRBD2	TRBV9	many	CASSEAGSGGAYEQYF	TGTGCCAGCAGCGAGGCGGGAAGCGGGGGGGCCTACGAGCAGTACTTC
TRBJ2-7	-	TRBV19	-	CASRAGPRVGEQYF	TGTGCCAGTAGAGCCGGACCGCGGGTCGGCGAGCAGTACTTC
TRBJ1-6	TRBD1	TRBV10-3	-	CAITKGTGNNSPLHF	TGTGCCATCACTAAAGGGACAGGCAATAATTCACCCCTCCACTTT
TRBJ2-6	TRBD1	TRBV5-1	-	CASSLAGGQGASGANVLTF	TGCGCCAGCAGCTTGGCCGGTGGACAGGGGGCCTCAGGGGCCAACGTCCTGACTTTC
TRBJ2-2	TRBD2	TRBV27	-	CASSTLAGGRTGELFF	TGTGCCAGCAGTACACTAGCGGGGGGGCGAACCGGGGAGCTGTTTTTT
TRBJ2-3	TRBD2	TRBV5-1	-	CASGERGLAADTQYF	TGCGCCAGCGGCGAGAGAGGACTAGCGGCGGATACGCAGTATTTT
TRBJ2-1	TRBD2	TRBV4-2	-	CASSPGTSDSEQFF	TGTGCCAGCAGCCCCGGGACTAGCGATAGTGAGCAGTTCTTC
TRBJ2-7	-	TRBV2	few	CASSRQVPYEQYF	TGTGCCAGCAGTCGACAGGTCCCCTACGAGCAGTACTTC
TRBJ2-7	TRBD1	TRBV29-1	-	CSVISGTGAHEQYF	TGCAGCGTGATCTCCGGGACAGGGGCTCACGAGCAGTACTTC
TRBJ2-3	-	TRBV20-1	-	CSARRVDTQYF	TGCAGTGCTCGGAGGGTGGATACGCAGTATTTT